The entry below describes one T cell receptor (beta chain). Its matching antigen is unknown. Germline trimming cut 8 bases from V and 4 bases from J; bases unmatched to any gene: 5. The CDR3 loop spans 13 amino acids. Germline loops: CDR1 MNHEY, CDR2 SVGAGI. These data come from a study of T cell responses to AZD1222 COVID-19 vaccine. Assay used: immunoSEQ multiplex PCR; TCRdb lists only in-frame clones, some missing. The sample carries 85,000 or so clones, around nine tenths recorded once. Study outcomes and limitations: A rise in Spike-specific TCR breadth and depth followed two AZD1222 doses.

The chain couples TRBV6-5 to TRBJ1-3, with 7 bases lining up with TRBD1. This clonotype originated in an adult who received the AZD1222 COVID-19 vaccine. The source material was peripheral blood, sampled 28 days after the second AZD1222 dose. The CDR3 is CASVRQGGNTIYF. The CDR3 bases are TGTGCCAGCGTTAGACAGGGCGGAAACACCATATATTTT.